One and the same sample provided the 2 T cell receptor beta chains below, sequenced in a study of T cells after yellow fever vaccination. TCRdb recomputed calls from the 5' RACE reads with MiXCR, one row per CDR3 protein. The repertoire holds 300,000 to 400,000 distinct CDR3 sequences, with over 5% as singletons. Material: PBMCs, obtained 5 days after the yellow fever booster vaccination. The receptors derive from a man aged 25 to 40 who received the YFV17D yellow fever vaccine.

The V call is TRBV10-3, the J call TRBJ2-2; 8 bases fit TRBD2. This CDR3 comprises 15 residues. In germline, CDR1 is ENHRY, CDR2 SYGVKD. V lost 10 bases, J lost 3 bases, and 10 bases stayed unmatched. This chain's CDR3 is CATGSGEGHTGELFF. Here the CDR3 DNA reads TGTGCCACCGGTAGCGGGGAGGGGCACACCGGGGAGCTGTTTTTT.

This clonotype was seen many times. The rearrangement links TRBV5-1 to TRBJ2-7; 8 bases are a match to TRBD1. Germline-derived CDR1 and CDR2 are SGHRS and YFSETQ. The junction had 4 bases not matched to a gene; V was cut back by 2 bases and J by 3 bases. There are 14 residues in the CDR3. CDR3 sequence reads: CASSFDRGGYEQYF. CDR3 in DNA: TGCGCCAGCAGCTTCGACAGGGGAGGCTACGAGCAGTACTTC. Filled out from reference TRBV5-1 and TRBJ2-7, the complete variable domain reads KAGVTQTPRYLIKTRGQQVTLSCSPISGHRSVSWYQQTPGQGLQFLFEYFSETQRNKGNFPGRFSGRQFSNSRSEMNVSTLELGDSALYLCASSFDRGGYEQYFGPGTRLTVT.